A single sample is the source of the 13 T cell receptor beta chains below, sequenced in a study of cytomegalovirus exposure and HLA in healthy donors. Libraries were prepared by immunoSEQ multiplex PCR; TCRdb keeps only in-frame clonotypes and omits some of them. The sample consists of 60,000 or so clones, 91% of them appearing once. The source material was PBMCs. These receptors originate from a woman aged 25-40 years in good health and CMV-seronegative.

This sequence joins TRBV27 and TRBJ2-1, with TRBD2 matching over 7 bases. The CDR3 extends over 17 amino acids. The J segment lost 3 bases and the V segment lost 5 bases, leaving 13 bases of the junction unmatched. CDR1 is MNHEY and CDR2 is SMNVEV in the germline V gene (reference sequence). CDR3 coding DNA: TGTGCCAGCAGTGGGGCGGGAGTACGTGGGGACTACAATGAGCAGTTCTTC. The encoded protein is CASSGAGVRGDYNEQFF.

This chain joins TRBV6-6 and TRBJ2-7, with a weak D call TRBD1 (5 bases). This CDR3 contains 15 residues. The germline V and J ends were trimmed by 4 bases and 3 bases, with 16 bases remaining between them. Looked up from germline, CDR1 is MNHNY and CDR2 is SVGAGI (reference sequence). The CDR3 DNA is TGTGCCAGCAGTTCCAGCCCAAGCCAGGGCTACGAGCAGTACTTC. Protein: CASSSSPSQGYEQYF.

The chain recombines TRBV10-3 with TRBJ2-5; the D gene is possibly TRBD2 (6 bases). V gave up 6 bases and J gave up 5 bases, with 22 bases separating them. Germline CDR1 is ENHRY and CDR2 is SYGVKD. The CDR3 covers 16 residues. Written as DNA, the CDR3 is TGTGCCATCAGCTCCCAGGAGGGGCGCTTAGCGGAGACCCAGTACTTC. Amino acid sequence: CAISSQEGRLAETQYF.

The chain couples TRBV6-5 to TRBJ2-3; 8 nucleotides agree with TRBD1. The CDR3 spans 14 residues. V lost 4 bases to trimming and J lost 4 bases; unmatched junction nucleotides: 4. Germline loops: CDR1 MNHEY, CDR2 SVGAGI. This CDR3 reads CASSSDRGPDTQYF. The DNA of the CDR3 is TGTGCCAGCAGTTCCGACAGGGGACCAGATACGCAGTATTTT.

The chain employs TRBV7-8 and TRBJ1-1; D is undetermined. This CDR3 contains 12 residues. Germline lookup yields CDR1 SGHVS and CDR2 FQNEAQ. V was clipped by 2 bases and J by 7 bases, with 8 bases between them. The CDR3 DNA sequence: TGTGCCAGCAGCTTACCCCGAGTTGAAGCTTTCTTT. As protein: CASSLPRVEAFF.

The chain uses TRBV6-1 and TRBJ2-1, with TRBD1 identical over 10 bases. V dropped 4 bases and J dropped 7; count of bases not matched to a gene: 10. The CDR3 contains 16 residues. Germline lookup yields CDR1 MNHNS and CDR2 SASEGT. CDR3 nucleotides: TGTGCCAGCAGTGGAGCGCAGACAGGGGGCTGGAATGAGCAGTTCTTC. Its protein is CASSGAQTGGWNEQFF.

Only a few counts were recorded for this clone. J is TRBJ1-2 and V is TRBV15; unclear D gene. The CDR3 sequence is 13 residues long. The ends were cut back, 1 base at V and 7 bases at J, with 10 bases in the middle. Germline CDR1 LNHNV, CDR2 YYDKDF (reference sequence). CDR3 residues: CATSRVSRGGYTF. CDR3 coding DNA: TGTGCCACCAGCAGAGTTTCCCGGGGTGGCTACACCTTC.

The rearrangement joins TRBV23-1 to TRBJ2-7, with D tentatively TRBD2 (6 bases). TRBV23-1 falls under the ORF class, with uncertain function. V was shortened by 1 base and J by 0 bases, with 25 bases between the two germline ends. CDR3 size: 20 residues. The CDR3 here is CASSQLSVSGGFLDSYEQYF. CDR3 nucleotide sequence: TGCGCCAGCAGTCAATTATCAGTCTCTGGGGGGTTTTTAGACTCCTACGAGCAGTACTTC.

This clone was recorded once. This sequence joins TRBV25-1 and TRBJ2-3; maybe TRBD2 (6 bases). Germline CDR1 is MGHDK and CDR2 is SYGVNS. This CDR3 has 16 residues. Deletions cut 1 base from V and 3 bases from J, with 14 bases between. The CDR3 region is CASSEWLAGNTDTQYF. The CDR3 nucleotides are TGTGCCAGCAGTGAATGGCTTGCGGGGAATACAGATACGCAGTATTTT. Complete variable domain (other parts from reference TRBV25-1 and TRBJ2-3): EADIYQTPRYLVIGTGKKITLECSQTMGHDKMYWYQQDPGMELHLIHYSYGVNSTEKGDLSSESTVSRIRTEHFPLTLESARPSHTSQYLCASSEWLAGNTDTQYFGPGTRLTVL.

This chain uses TRBV18 with TRBJ2-7, with TRBD2 identical over 8 bases. The germline gives CDR1 KGHSH, CDR2 LQKENI. CDR3 length: 16 residues. After removal of 0 bases from V and 1 base from J, the junction contained 5 bases not matched to a gene. CDR3: CASSPPTGGGSYEQYF. Written as DNA, the CDR3 is TGTGCCAGCTCACCACCCACGGGAGGGGGTTCCTACGAGCAGTACTTC.

The rearrangement uses TRBV30 and TRBJ2-2, with 15 bases identical to TRBD2. Trimming at V came to 5 bases and at J to 6 bases, leaving 4 bases not matched to a gene. CDR3 length equals 15 residues. Germline V gene data show CDR1 as GTSNPN and CDR2 as SVGIG (reference sequence). The CDR3 bases are TGTGCCTGGTGGACTAGCGGGAGGGCCTCCGGGGAGCTGTTTTTT. Protein: CAWWTSGRASGELFF.

This chain uses TRBV7-2 with TRBJ2-7; 10 nucleotides match TRBD1. The CDR3 runs to 16 residues. With 1 base clipped from V and 2 bases from J, the junction kept 5 bases outside the gene matches. Germline lookup yields CDR1 SGHTA and CDR2 FQGNSA. The CDR3 nucleotides are TGTGCCAGCAGCTTAGTGGGACAGGGGCGCCCCTACGAGCAGTACTTC. Protein: CASSLVGQGRPYEQYF.

The chain couples TRBV6-5 to TRBJ1-1; the D gene is possibly TRBD1 (6 bases). In germline, CDR1 is MNHEY, CDR2 SVGAGI. V lost 5 bases to trimming and J lost 0 bases, with 10 bases between them. CDR3 length: 14 amino acids. The CDR3 coding sequence is TGTGCCAGCAGTAACAGGGATATGAACACTGAAGCTTTCTTT. Its translation is CASSNRDMNTEAFF.